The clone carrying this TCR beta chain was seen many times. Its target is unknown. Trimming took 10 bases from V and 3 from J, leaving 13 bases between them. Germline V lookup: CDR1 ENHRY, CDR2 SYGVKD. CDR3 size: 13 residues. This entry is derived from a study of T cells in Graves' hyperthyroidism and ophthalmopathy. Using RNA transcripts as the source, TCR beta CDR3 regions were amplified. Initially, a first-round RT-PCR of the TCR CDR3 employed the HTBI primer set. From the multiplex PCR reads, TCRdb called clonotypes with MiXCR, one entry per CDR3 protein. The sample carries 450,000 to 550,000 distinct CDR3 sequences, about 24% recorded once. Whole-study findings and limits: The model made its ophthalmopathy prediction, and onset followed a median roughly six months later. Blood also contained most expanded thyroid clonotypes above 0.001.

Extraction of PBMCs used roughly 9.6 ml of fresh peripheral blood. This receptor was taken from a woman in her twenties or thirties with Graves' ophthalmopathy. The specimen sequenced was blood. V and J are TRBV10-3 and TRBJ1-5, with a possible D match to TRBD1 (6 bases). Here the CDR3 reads CARGKGDNQPQHF. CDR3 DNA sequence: TGTGCCAGGGGAAAGGGGGACAATCAGCCCCAGCATTTT.